These T cell receptor beta chains were read from a single sample in a study of vaccination and CD4 T cells after COVID-19. Which antigens these TCRs recognize remains unknown. TCRdb recomputed calls from the PCR reads with MiXCR, one row per CDR3 protein. In the table there are more than 15,000 distinct CDR3 sequences, around 45% of which are singletons. Material: CD4+ T cells from blood, cultured in vitro. These receptors came from a human donor who had recovered from COVID-19. Each CDR3 is given with its conserved first and last residue. Each record gives: V gene, J gene, CDR3 protein.

TRBV19	TRBJ1-5	CASGHQGNQPQHF
TRBV5-1	TRBJ2-1	CASSEGQYNEQFF
TRBV3-1	TRBJ2-1	CASSQEASGEQFF
TRBV5-1	TRBJ2-7	CASSLEGESYEQYF
TRBV7-8	TRBJ1-1	CASSLRLNTEAFF
TRBV7-8	TRBJ2-3	CASSPVGWADTQYF
TRBV19	TRBJ1-5	CASIGTGGVSQPQHF
TRBV18	TRBJ1-1	CASSQGRDTEAFF
TRBV6-5	TRBJ1-3	CASSYSTLGNTIYF
TRBV11-3	TRBJ2-7	CASSLGGDRALVSQYF
TRBV4-3	TRBJ2-3	CASSQDPLHSTDTQYF
TRBV2	TRBJ1-1	CASSEALHGGRKPEAFF
TRBV2	TRBJ2-3	CASGQSPTDTQYF
TRBV12-3/TRBV12-4	TRBJ2-4	CASSLGTKNIQYF
TRBV19	TRBJ2-1	CASSRVRAGEIYNEQFF
TRBV11-3	TRBJ1-6	CASSFPGASPLHF
TRBV2	TRBJ1-5	CASSPTGQGQPQHF
TRBV28	TRBJ1-2	CASSPGTGGNYGYTF
TRBV19	TRBJ2-3	CASSKSRGMGATDTQYF
TRBV20-1	TRBJ2-5	CSARGDDRMQETQYF
TRBV2	TRBJ2-3	CASSRASTDTQYF
TRBV7-2	TRBJ2-7	CASSLDAPSYEQYF
TRBV5-4	TRBJ2-3	CASTPGIIGRLTDTQYF
TRBV19	TRBJ1-5	CASSIAGERVQPQHF
TRBV2	TRBJ2-7	CASLRQGLSYEQYF
TRBV5-3	TRBJ1-1	CARSLIAGGVLTEAFF
TRBV6-1	TRBJ2-2	CASSPFIRGGPGELFF
TRBV30	TRBJ2-5	CAYEGGYRGTQYF
TRBV20-1	TRBJ1-5	CSAKAPGQAILQPQHF
TRBV29-1	TRBJ1-5	CSAEVDGNQPQHF
TRBV5-1	TRBJ2-7	CASSLGGGEQYF
TRBV20-1	TRBJ2-3	CSARDSGLAGGRGTDTQYF
TRBV11-3	TRBJ2-7	CASGQGLYEQYF
TRBV6-1	TRBJ2-7	CASSPGTGGGKPYEQYF
TRBV19	TRBJ1-4	CASSTSGRATNEKLFF
TRBV6-2/TRBV6-3	TRBJ2-2	CASRTGAKTGELFF
TRBV20-1	TRBJ1-2	CSARALQGGADYTF
TRBV21-1	TRBJ1-3	CASPRTSCDRGNTIYF
TRBV27	TRBJ2-1	CASSLTGFAYNEQFF
TRBV2	TRBJ2-4	CASTLRTGVNIQYF
TRBV5-1	TRBJ2-5	CASSGRSGGAETQYF
TRBV3-1	TRBJ1-6	CASSQVQGAYNSPLHF
TRBV6-5	TRBJ1-1	CASSYGLRGRGTEAFF
TRBV19	TRBJ1-4	CASSKGKRGLREKLFF
TRBV5-5	TRBJ1-5	CASSLVSINQPQHF
TRBV6-1	TRBJ2-7	CASRRTGTSGSHEQYF
TRBV4-1	TRBJ2-2	CASSHVQQGRELFF
TRBV7-8	TRBJ2-2	CASSLRERTTFGTGELFF
TRBV24-1	TRBJ2-5	CATSDPGGAQETQYF
TRBV7-2	TRBJ2-7	CASSRDRGPYEQYF
TRBV7-6	TRBJ1-3	CASSRAPVAGNTIYF
TRBV7-2	TRBJ1-1	CASSRQGNTEAFF
TRBV20-1	TRBJ2-7	CSARVIGDRGEQYF
TRBV9	TRBJ2-7	CASSVAPGSGEQYF